This T cell receptor (beta chain) was identified in a study of blood T cell repertoires in COVID-19. For the study at large: Samples representing acute and convalescent COVID-19 were sourced from the United States, Italy and Spain. PBMCs, B-cell-depleted T cells, or T cells were the source of the cDNA or gDNA that made up the material.

Methods used by the authors: Amplification from reference gene primers served as the basis for estimated nucleated cell counts. Measured with immunoSEQ multiplex PCR; TCRdb has only the in-frame clones, and not every one. D and trimming come from the DNA, and the V and J calls and clone size come from that table. The data hold 150,000 to 200,000 clones, with nearly 90% observed a single time. The germline V gene has CDR1 SGHTA and CDR2 FQGNSA. With 3 bases clipped from V and 0 bases from J, the junction kept 2 bases outside the gene matches. The CDR3 is made up of 15 amino acids. The material sequenced was peripheral blood. The chain joins TRBV7-2 to TRBJ1-5; 7 bases are a match to TRBD1. This receptor was taken from a man aged 45-65 years with acute or convalescent COVID-19. The CDR3 is CASSFSGGSNQPQHF. The CDR3 DNA sequence: TGTGCCAGCAGCTTTTCAGGGGGTAGCAATCAGCCCCAGCATTTT.